The rows below give T cell receptor beta chains drawn from one sample of a study of CD8 T cells in Susac syndrome. Using its own MiXCR run on the immunoSEQ multiplex PCR reads, TCRdb lists one record per CDR3 protein. This sample has roughly 150,000 distinct CDR3 sequences, with nearly 97% found just once. Specimen: CD4+ T cells from PBMCs. The receptors here all came from a human donor with Susac syndrome. CDR3s leave out the opening cysteine and the closing phenylalanine or tryptophan. Each record gives: V gene, J gene, CDR3 protein.

V: TRBV18
J: TRBJ1-1
CDR3: ASSPMNRPTEAF

V: TRBV20-1
J: TRBJ2-1
CDR3: SASKGQSRANEQF

V: TRBV7-2
J: TRBJ2-1
CDR3: ASSPRGTSGFNEQF

V: TRBV6-5
J: TRBJ2-1
CDR3: ASSLGLAGVEF

V: TRBV7-9
J: TRBJ2-1
CDR3: ASSDGGRQF

V: TRBV29-1
J: TRBJ2-7
CDR3: SAARSGEQY

V: TRBV20-1
J: TRBJ2-7
CDR3: SGAGSRRYEQY

V: TRBV6-5
J: TRBJ2-1
CDR3: ASSYPAHGSSYNEQF

V: TRBV15
J: TRBJ2-1
CDR3: ATSRQANEQF

V: TRBV4-1
J: TRBJ2-3
CDR3: ASSQATRADTQY

V: TRBV4-2
J: TRBJ2-3
CDR3: ASSQVGGGPLTDTQY

V: TRBV7-2
J: TRBJ2-3
CDR3: ASSLSTIPTDTQY

V: TRBV6-4
J: TRBJ1-2
CDR3: ASSDSGPFPT

V: TRBV20-1
J: TRBJ1-5
CDR3: SARTGNQPQH

V: TRBV5-1
J: TRBJ2-5
CDR3: ASSLAGAGQETQY

V: TRBV7-9
J: TRBJ2-7
CDR3: ASGHEQY

V: TRBV12-3/TRBV12-4
J: TRBJ2-7
CDR3: ASSFGEAYGQY

V: TRBV4-1
J: TRBJ2-5
CDR3: ASSQDEGETQY

V: TRBV20-1
J: TRBJ2-1
CDR3: SAQTGTSSYNEQF

V: TRBV20-1
J: TRBJ2-5
CDR3: SAPRGTSGETQY

V: TRBV5-1
J: TRBJ1-5
CDR3: ASSLAGGDNQPQH

V: TRBV29-1
J: TRBJ1-1
CDR3: SAGASGTEAF

V: TRBV6-2/TRBV6-3
J: TRBJ2-7
CDR3: ASSLPPFEQY

V: TRBV5-1
J: TRBJ1-3
CDR3: ASSLNAGTIY

V: TRBV29-1
J: TRBJ2-4
CDR3: SVETMGRFAKNIQY

V: TRBV9
J: TRBJ1-3
CDR3: ASSNPGNTIY

V: TRBV9
J: TRBJ2-5
CDR3: ASSAATRRDQETQY

V: TRBV18
J: TRBJ1-6
CDR3: ASSRQGENSPLH

V: TRBV20-1
J: TRBJ2-5
CDR3: SALNLGTDQETQY

V: TRBV19
J: TRBJ2-1
CDR3: ASRVAASSYNEQF

V: TRBV27
J: TRBJ2-7
CDR3: ASSSPGTSGSYEQY

V: TRBV10-2
J: TRBJ1-3
CDR3: ASSGGTGNTIY

V: TRBV6-2/TRBV6-3
J: TRBJ2-3
CDR3: ASSHDTGGTDTQY

V: TRBV4-1
J: TRBJ2-1
CDR3: ASSQARSSYNEQF

V: TRBV6-6
J: TRBJ2-3
CDR3: ASSSVGGPTDTQY

V: TRBV4-1
J: TRBJ2-7
CDR3: ASSQDNAGGPYEQY

V: TRBV15
J: TRBJ1-4
CDR3: ATSTRQGREKLF

V: TRBV6-6
J: TRBJ2-3
CDR3: ASSSGTGPRTDTQY

V: TRBV29-1
J: TRBJ2-5
CDR3: SVGQKEETQY

V: TRBV7-2
J: TRBJ1-1
CDR3: ASSDYIRPEAF